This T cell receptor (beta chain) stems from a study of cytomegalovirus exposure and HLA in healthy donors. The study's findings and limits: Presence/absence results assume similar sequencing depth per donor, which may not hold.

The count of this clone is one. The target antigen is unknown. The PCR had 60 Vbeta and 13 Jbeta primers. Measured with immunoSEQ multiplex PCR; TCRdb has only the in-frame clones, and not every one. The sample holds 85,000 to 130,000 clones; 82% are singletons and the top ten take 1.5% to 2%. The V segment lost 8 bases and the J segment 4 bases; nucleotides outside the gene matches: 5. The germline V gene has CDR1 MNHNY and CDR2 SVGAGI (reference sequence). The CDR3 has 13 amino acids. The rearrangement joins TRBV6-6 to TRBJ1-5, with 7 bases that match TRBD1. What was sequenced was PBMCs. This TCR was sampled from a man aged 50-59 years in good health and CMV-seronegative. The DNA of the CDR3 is TGTGCCAGCGAGGAGGGGGCTAATCAGCCCCAGCATTTT. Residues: CASEEGANQPQHF.